This is a list of T cell receptor beta chains from one sample in a study of OX40 agonist ivuxolimab in advanced cancers. Sequencing used immunoSEQ multiplex PCR; TCRdb keeps in-frame clones, though not all of them. The repertoire consists of over 15,000 clones, with around 90% occurring once and the leading ten covering roughly 50%. Sequenced here: CD4+ or CD8+ T cells sorted from blood, sampled in a trial of the OX40 agonist ivuxolimab. The receptors were sampled from an adult with an advanced solid tumor such as melanoma, head and neck, liver or kidney cancer. The CDR3 runs from the conserved cysteine through the conserved F or W. The order of the fields is V gene, clone size, J gene, D gene, CDR3 DNA, CDR3 protein. D genes are given only for firm matches. Only part of the rows carry a size: once, few, many, or a class if the clone is expanded.

>TRBV14|.|TRBJ2-5|TRBD2
TGTGCCAGCAGCCAAGGACTAGCGGAGACCCAGTACTTC
CASSQGLAETQYF
>TRBV27|.|TRBJ2-5|.
TGTGCCAGCGGCCTAGGGGAGACCCAGTACTTC
CASGLGETQYF
>TRBV7-9|.|TRBJ2-2|TRBD1
TGTGCCAGCAGCTTCGGGACAGGGATTACCGGGGAGCTGTTTTTT
CASSFGTGITGELFF
>TRBV4-3|.|TRBJ2-1|TRBD2
TGCGCCAGCAGCCTGAGTTCTAGCGGGAGGGCTTGGTACAATGAGCAGTTCTTC
CASSLSSSGRAWYNEQFF
>TRBV5-1|.|TRBJ2-1|.
TGCGCCAGCAGCTTGGGACCCGGGACCCAGCAGTTCTTC
CASSLGPGTQQFF
>TRBV7-9|once|TRBJ1-4|.
TGTGCCAGCAGCTTAGCAGGCGGGGGACCTAATGAAAAACTGTTTTTT
CASSLAGGGPNEKLFF
>TRBV4-2|.|TRBJ2-7|.
TGTGCCAGCAGCCAAGAGTTAGCAGACACCTACGAGCAGTACTTC
CASSQELADTYEQYF
>TRBV18|.|TRBJ2-3|.
TGTGCCAGCTCACCACCTGGGGATACGCAGTATTTT
CASSPPGDTQYF
>TRBV5-5|.|TRBJ2-7|TRBD1
TGTGCCAGCAGCTTGGGTAGGGGGCTCAACGAGCAGTACTTC
CASSLGRGLNEQYF
>TRBV28|.|TRBJ2-3|TRBD2
TGTGCCAGCAGTTCCCCTGGGACTACTCTTTTAGATACGCAGTATTTT
CASSSPGTTLLDTQYF
>TRBV9|.|TRBJ1-4|.
TGTGCCAGCAGCGTAGGGGTCGGGGACGCAACTAATGAAAAACTGTTTTTT
CASSVGVGDATNEKLFF
>TRBV18|.|TRBJ2-1|TRBD2
TGTGCCAGCTCACCACCGGTAGCTGCGCGGGAGGGATTCGATGAGCAGTTCTTC
CASSPPVAAREGFDEQFF
>TRBV5-1|.|TRBJ2-1|.
TGCGCCAGCAGCTTGGGGCCAGGGGAAGTCTTC
CASSLGPGEVF
>TRBV6-5|once|TRBJ2-1|TRBD1
TGTGCCAGCAACCCGGACAGGGGGGCCCTCAATGAGCAGTTCTTC
CASNPDRGALNEQFF
>TRBV7-2|.|TRBJ2-3|.
TGTGCCAGCAGCTTGGTTCTGCGGAGCACAGATACGCAGTATTTT
CASSLVLRSTDTQYF
>TRBV27|.|TRBJ2-7|.
TGTGCCAGCAGACCCAAGGACATATCCCCCTACGAGCAGTACTTC
CASRPKDISPYEQYF
>TRBV6-5|.|TRBJ2-7|TRBD2
TGTGCCAGCAGTACACAAGCGGGGACCTACGAGCAGTACTTC
CASSTQAGTYEQYF
>TRBV27|.|TRBJ2-7|.
TGTGCCAGCAGTTTAAGAGCTGGGGGCTACGAGCAGTACTTC
CASSLRAGGYEQYF
>TRBV19|few|TRBJ2-7|TRBD1
TGTGCCAGTAGTATAGGTACGGGGGACAGGGGTTACGAGCAGTACTTC
CASSIGTGDRGYEQYF
>TRBV18|.|TRBJ2-7|TRBD1
TGTGCCAGCTCACGCCGACAGGGATGGGAGCAGTACTTC
CASSRRQGWEQYF
>TRBV9|.|TRBJ1-2|.
TGTGCCAGCAGCGCGGCCGGGGGCAATGGCTACACCTTC
CASSAAGGNGYTF
>TRBV5-6|.|TRBJ2-3|.
TGTGCCAGCAGCTTGGCCAGTGGAGATACGCAGTATTTT
CASSLASGDTQYF
>TRBV6-5|.|TRBJ1-1|.
TGTGCCAGCAGTTACTCTCGGGGAAGCACTGAAGCTTTCTTT
CASSYSRGSTEAFF
>TRBV10-3|.|TRBJ2-3|TRBD1
TGTGCCATCACCCACTCACAGGGGATCCTCACAGATACGCAGTATTTT
CAITHSQGILTDTQYF
>TRBV19|.|TRBJ2-7|TRBD1
TGTGCCAGTAGTCCGGGACAGGGGGCCTACGAGCAGTACTTC
CASSPGQGAYEQYF
>TRBV4-1|.|TRBJ2-7|.
TGCGCCAGCAGCTTAGGCGGGGACTCGAGGACCTACGAGCAGTACTTC
CASSLGGDSRTYEQYF
>TRBV5-4|.|TRBJ1-2|.
TGTGCCAGCAGCTTACAAGGGTCCTTATATGGCTACACCTTC
CASSLQGSLYGYTF
>TRBV4-1|.|TRBJ2-1|TRBD2
TGCGCCAGCAGACTACTACTAGCGGGATCGTACAATGAGCAGTTCTTC
CASRLLLAGSYNEQFF
>TRBV19|.|TRBJ2-2|TRBD2
TGTGCCAGTAGTATAGGACTAGCGGGAGCGGCGGCCGGGGAGCTGTTTTTT
CASSIGLAGAAAGELFF
>TRBV19|.|TRBJ2-7|TRBD2
TGTGCCTGCCAACGGACTAGCGCCTACGAGCAGTACTTC
CACQRTSAYEQYF
>TRBV6-5|.|TRBJ1-5|.
TGTGCCAGCAGTTACCTCCAGGGGCAGCCCCAGCATTTT
CASSYLQGQPQHF
>TRBV4-3|.|TRBJ2-7|.
TGCGCCAGCAGCCAAGATGATAACAGGGCCTACGAGCAGTACTTC
CASSQDDNRAYEQYF
>TRBV27|.|TRBJ1-5|.
TGTGCCACCCTACAGTTACGGCAGCCCCAGCATTTT
CATLQLRQPQHF
>TRBV28|.|TRBJ1-2|TRBD1
TGTGCCAGCAGTCAATCAAAACCGGGACAGTGGGGAAAAGCTAACTATGGCTACACCTTC
CASSQSKPGQWGKANYGYTF
>TRBV19|once|TRBJ2-5|.
TGTGCCAGTAGTATCTTGGGGCAAGAGACCCAGTACTTC
CASSILGQETQYF
>TRBV19|.|TRBJ2-2|.
TGTGCCAGTACCAATACGGTGACCGGGGAGCTGTTTTTT
CASTNTVTGELFF
>TRBV27|once|TRBJ1-2|.
TGTGCCAGCAGTTTAGGGTCGGGGTTCTATGGCTACACCTTC
CASSLGSGFYGYTF
>TRBV9|few|TRBJ1-1|.
TGTGCCAGCAGCGCCGGGGTAGGGTTAGCTTTCTTT
CASSAGVGLAFF
>TRBV4-3|.|TRBJ1-1|TRBD1
TGCGCCAGCAGCCCCATGGACAGGAGTGAAGCTTTCTTT
CASSPMDRSEAFF
>TRBV4-3|.|TRBJ2-1|TRBD2
TGCGCCAGCAGCCAAGATGGGGGGGATGAGCAGTTCTTC
CASSQDGGDEQFF
>TRBV27|.|TRBJ2-1|.
TGTGCCAGCAGTTCGTACCAGAGCTCCTACAATGAGCAGTTCTTC
CASSSYQSSYNEQFF
>TRBV28|.|TRBJ2-1|.
TGTGCCAGCAGTTTAAGAGGGCTAAGGTACAATGAGCAGTTCTTC
CASSLRGLRYNEQFF
>TRBV27|.|TRBJ2-1|TRBD1
TGTGCCAGCAGTGTAGGGACAGACGGCGAGCAGTTCTTC
CASSVGTDGEQFF
>TRBV28|few|TRBJ2-2|.
TGTGCCAGCAGTTACGCGGGGTTGGGGCAGGGGAACACCGGGGAGCTGTTTTTT
CASSYAGLGQGNTGELFF
>TRBV7-3|.|TRBJ2-1|TRBD2
TGTGCCAGCAGCATACTAGCGGGAGGAGGAAACAATGAGCAGTTCTTC
CASSILAGGGNNEQFF
>TRBV6-5|.|TRBJ2-7|.
TGTGCCAGCAGTTACCGCCAGGGGAGAGAAGGCTACGAGCAGTACTTC
CASSYRQGREGYEQYF
>TRBV5-4|few|TRBJ2-3|.
TGTGCCAGCAGCTTGGCCGACGGAACAGATACGCAGTATTTT
CASSLADGTDTQYF
>TRBV7-3|once|TRBJ2-1|.
TGTGCCAGCAGGGAAGGACATGCGAATGAGCAGTTCTTC
CASREGHANEQFF
>TRBV4-1|.|TRBJ2-1|.
TGCGCCAGCAGCCAGGCCCTGGGCTCAGCGAATGAGCAGTTCTTC
CASSQALGSANEQFF
>TRBV27|.|TRBJ2-7|.
TGTGCCAGCAGCCTCAACGGGGCAGGTGCCACCTACGAGCAGTACTTC
CASSLNGAGATYEQYF
>TRBV4-3|.|TRBJ2-3|.
TGCGCCAGCAGCCAAGGTAACGAGCTCAGCACAGATACGCAGTATTTT
CASSQGNELSTDTQYF
>TRBV28|.|TRBJ1-4|TRBD1
TGTGCCAGCAGTTTAAGGGGGCGGTATGAAAAACTGTTTTTT
CASSLRGRYEKLFF
>TRBV11-1|.|TRBJ2-5|.
TGTGCCAGCAGTGAACTGTGGAGGATCACCGTCGACGAGACCCAGTACTTC
CASSELWRITVDETQYF
>TRBV27|.|TRBJ2-3|.
TGTGCCAGCAGTCCGTTAGCGGAAGTTAGCACAGATACGCAGTATTTT
CASSPLAEVSTDTQYF
>TRBV12-5|.|TRBJ2-1|.
TGTGCTAGTGGTCCAGCGGGCACCTACAATGAGCAGTTCTTC
CASGPAGTYNEQFF